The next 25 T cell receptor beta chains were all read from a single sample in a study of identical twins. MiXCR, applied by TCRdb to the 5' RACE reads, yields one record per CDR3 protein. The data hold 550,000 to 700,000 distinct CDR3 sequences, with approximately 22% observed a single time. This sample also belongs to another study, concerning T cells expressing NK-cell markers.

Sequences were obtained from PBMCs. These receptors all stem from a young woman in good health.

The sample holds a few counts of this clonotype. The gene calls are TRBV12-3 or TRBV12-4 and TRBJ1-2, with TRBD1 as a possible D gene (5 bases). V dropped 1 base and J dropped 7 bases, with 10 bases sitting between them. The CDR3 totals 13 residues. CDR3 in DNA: TGTGCCAGCAGTTTAGGTCCGGGGACTGGCTACACCTTC. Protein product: CASSLGPGTGYTF.

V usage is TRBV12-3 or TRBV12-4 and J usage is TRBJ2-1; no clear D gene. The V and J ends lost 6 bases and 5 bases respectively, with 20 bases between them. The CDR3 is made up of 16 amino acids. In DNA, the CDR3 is TGTGCCAGCAGGAAACTGTCGAAGGCGGTGGACAATGAGCAGTTCTTC. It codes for CASRKLSKAVDNEQFF.

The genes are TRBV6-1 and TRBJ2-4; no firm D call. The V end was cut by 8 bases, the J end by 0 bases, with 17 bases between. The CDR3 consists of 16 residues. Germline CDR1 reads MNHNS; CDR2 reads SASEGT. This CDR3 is CASGPVRSLAKNIQYF. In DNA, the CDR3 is TGTGCCAGCGGTCCCGTGCGGAGCCTAGCCAAAAACATTCAGTACTTC.

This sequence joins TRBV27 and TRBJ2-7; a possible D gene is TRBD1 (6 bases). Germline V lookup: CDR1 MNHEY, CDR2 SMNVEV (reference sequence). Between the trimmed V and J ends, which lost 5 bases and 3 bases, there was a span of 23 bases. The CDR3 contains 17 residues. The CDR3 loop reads CASSTSGQLRGIYEQYF. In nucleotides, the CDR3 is TGTGCCAGCAGTACCTCCGGACAGTTAAGGGGGATCTACGAGCAGTACTTC.

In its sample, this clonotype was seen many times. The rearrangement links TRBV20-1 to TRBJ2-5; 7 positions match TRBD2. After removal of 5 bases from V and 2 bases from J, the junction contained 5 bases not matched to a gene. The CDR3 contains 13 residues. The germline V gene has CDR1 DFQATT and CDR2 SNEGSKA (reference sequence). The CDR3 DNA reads TGCAGTGCTTGGGGGGACTATCAAGAGACCCAGTACTTC. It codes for CSAWGDYQETQYF.

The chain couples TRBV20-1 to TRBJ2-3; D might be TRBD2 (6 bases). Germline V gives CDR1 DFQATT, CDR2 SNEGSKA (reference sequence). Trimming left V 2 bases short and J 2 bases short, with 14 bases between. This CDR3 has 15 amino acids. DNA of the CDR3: TGCAGTGCTAGAAGTGCAGCGGGTAACACAGATACGCAGTATTTT. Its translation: CSARSAAGNTDTQYF.

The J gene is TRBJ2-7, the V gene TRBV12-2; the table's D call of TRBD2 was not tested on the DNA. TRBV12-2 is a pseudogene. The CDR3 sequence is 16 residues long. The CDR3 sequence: CASRARLAPHTYEQYF. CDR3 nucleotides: TGTGCAAGTCGCGCCCGACTAGCTCCGCATACGTACGAGCAGTACTTC.

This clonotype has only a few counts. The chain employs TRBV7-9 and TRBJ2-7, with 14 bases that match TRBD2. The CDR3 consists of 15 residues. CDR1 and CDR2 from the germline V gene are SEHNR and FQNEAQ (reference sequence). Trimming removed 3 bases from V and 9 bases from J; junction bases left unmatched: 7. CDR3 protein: CASSFGGTSGSRQYF. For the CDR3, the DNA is TGTGCCAGCAGCTTCGGGGGGACTAGCGGGAGCCGGCAGTACTTC.

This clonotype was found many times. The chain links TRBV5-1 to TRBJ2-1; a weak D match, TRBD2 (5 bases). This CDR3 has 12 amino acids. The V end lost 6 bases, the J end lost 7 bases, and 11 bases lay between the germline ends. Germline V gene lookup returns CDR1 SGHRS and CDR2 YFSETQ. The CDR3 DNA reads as TGCGCCAGCACGAAGAGAGGGAATGAGCAGTTCTTC. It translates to CASTKRGNEQFF.

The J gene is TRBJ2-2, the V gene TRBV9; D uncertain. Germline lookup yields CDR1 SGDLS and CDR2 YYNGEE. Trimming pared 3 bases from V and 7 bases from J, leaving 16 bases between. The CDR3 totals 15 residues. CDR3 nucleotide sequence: TGTGCCAGCAGCGCACCCACCTTTCAAGGCGGGGAGCTGTTTTTT. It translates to CASSAPTFQGGELFF.

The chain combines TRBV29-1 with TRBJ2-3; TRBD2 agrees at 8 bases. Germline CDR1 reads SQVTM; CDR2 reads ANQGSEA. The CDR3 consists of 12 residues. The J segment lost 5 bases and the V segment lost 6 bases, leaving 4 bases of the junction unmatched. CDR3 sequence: CSVRGGIDTQYF. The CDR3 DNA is TGCAGCGTCCGGGGGGGAATAGATACGCAGTATTTT.

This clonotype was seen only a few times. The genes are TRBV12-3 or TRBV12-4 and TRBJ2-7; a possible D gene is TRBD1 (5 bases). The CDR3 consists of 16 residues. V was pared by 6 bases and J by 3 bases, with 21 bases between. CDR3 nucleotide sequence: TGTGCCAGCAGCCGACAATTACAGGTTCACTTCTACGAGCAGTACTTC. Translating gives CASSRQLQVHFYEQYF.

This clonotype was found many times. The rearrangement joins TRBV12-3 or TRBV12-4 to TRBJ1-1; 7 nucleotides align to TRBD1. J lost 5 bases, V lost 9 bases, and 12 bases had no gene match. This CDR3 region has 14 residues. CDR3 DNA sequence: TGTGCCAGTTGGAAGGGGGCGGGGAGGACTGAAGCTTTCTTT. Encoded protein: CASWKGAGRTEAFF.

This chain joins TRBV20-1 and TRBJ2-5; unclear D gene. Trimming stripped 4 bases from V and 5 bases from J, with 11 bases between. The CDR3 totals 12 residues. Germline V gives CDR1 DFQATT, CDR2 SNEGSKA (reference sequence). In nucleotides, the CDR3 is TGCAGTGCTAAAGCATCTGCGGAGACCCAGTACTTC. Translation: CSAKASAETQYF.

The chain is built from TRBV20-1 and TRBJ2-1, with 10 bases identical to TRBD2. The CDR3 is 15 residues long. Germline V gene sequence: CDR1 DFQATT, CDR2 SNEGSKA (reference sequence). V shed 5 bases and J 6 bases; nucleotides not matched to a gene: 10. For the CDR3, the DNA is TGCAGTGCTGGACCTAGCGGGAGATTAGGCAATGAGCAGTTCTTC. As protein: CSAGPSGRLGNEQFF.

CDR3 coding DNA: TGCAGTGCTAGGTCTATTTCGCCTAACGATGAGCAGTTCTTC. Translation: CSARSISPNDEQFF. The rearrangement uses TRBV20-1 and TRBJ2-1; no definite D call. This CDR3 has 14 residues. Trimming took 3 bases from V and 8 from J, leaving 17 bases between them. Germline V gives CDR1 DFQATT, CDR2 SNEGSKA (reference sequence).

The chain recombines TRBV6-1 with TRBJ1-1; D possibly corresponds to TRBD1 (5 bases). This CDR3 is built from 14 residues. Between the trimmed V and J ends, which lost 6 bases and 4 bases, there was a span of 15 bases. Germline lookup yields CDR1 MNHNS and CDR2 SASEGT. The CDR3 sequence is CASSRQGEGTEAFF. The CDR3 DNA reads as TGTGCCAGCAGCCGCCAGGGTGAGGGCACTGAAGCTTTCTTT.

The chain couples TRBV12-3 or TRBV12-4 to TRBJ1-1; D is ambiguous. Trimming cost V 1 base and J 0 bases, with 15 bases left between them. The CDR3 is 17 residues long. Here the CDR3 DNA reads TGTGCCAGCAGTTTAGATGGCAGAGATTACATGAACACTGAAGCTTTCTTT. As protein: CASSLDGRDYMNTEAFF.

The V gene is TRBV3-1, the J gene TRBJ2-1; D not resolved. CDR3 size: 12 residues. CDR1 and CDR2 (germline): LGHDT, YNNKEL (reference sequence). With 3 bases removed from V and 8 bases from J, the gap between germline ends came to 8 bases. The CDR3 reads CASSQVRHEQFF. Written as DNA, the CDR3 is TGTGCCAGCAGCCAGGTTAGGCATGAGCAGTTCTTC.

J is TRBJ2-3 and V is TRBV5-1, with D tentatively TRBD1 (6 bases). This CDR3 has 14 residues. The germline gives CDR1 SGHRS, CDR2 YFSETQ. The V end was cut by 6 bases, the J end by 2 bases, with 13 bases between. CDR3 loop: CASIEGDPTDTQYF. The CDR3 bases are TGCGCCAGCATCGAGGGGGACCCCACAGATACGCAGTATTTT.

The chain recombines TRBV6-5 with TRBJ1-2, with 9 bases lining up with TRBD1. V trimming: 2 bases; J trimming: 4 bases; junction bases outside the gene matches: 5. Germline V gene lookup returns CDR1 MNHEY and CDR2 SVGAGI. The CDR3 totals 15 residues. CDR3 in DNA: TGTGCCAGCAGTTACCTGGACAGGGGTTTCTATGGCTACACCTTC. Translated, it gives CASSYLDRGFYGYTF.

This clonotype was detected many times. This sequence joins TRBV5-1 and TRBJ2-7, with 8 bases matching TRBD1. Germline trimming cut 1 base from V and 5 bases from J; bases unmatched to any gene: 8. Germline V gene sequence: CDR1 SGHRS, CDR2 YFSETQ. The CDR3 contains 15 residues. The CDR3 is CASSLRAGGMDEQYF. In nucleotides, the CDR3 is TGCGCCAGCAGCTTGAGGGCAGGGGGCATGGACGAGCAGTACTTC.

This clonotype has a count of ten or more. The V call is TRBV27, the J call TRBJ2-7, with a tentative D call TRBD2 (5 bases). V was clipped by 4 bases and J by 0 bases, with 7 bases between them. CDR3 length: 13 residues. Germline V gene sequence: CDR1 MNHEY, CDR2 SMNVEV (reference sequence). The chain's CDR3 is CASSWTHSYEQYF. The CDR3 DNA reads TGTGCCAGCAGTTGGACTCACTCCTACGAGCAGTACTTC.

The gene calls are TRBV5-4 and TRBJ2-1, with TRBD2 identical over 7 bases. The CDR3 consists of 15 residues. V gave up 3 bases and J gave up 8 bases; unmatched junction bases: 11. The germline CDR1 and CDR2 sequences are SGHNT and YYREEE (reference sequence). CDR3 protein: CASSSPLGRNYEQFF. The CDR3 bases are TGTGCCAGCAGCTCCCCCCTCGGGAGGAACTATGAGCAGTTCTTC.

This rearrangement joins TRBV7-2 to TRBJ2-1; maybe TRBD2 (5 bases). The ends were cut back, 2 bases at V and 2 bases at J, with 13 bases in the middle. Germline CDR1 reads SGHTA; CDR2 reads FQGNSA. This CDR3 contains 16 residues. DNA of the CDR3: TGTGCCAGCAGCTTAAGCTACGGGGTAACCTACAATGAGCAGTTCTTC. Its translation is CASSLSYGVTYNEQFF.